These 10 T cell receptor beta chains were all obtained from the same sample, sequenced in a study of T cell changes during pregnancy in multiple sclerosis (dated by TCRdb to between 2018 and 2020). The library was prepared using the immunoSEQ multiplex PCR assay. TCRdb carries this immuneACCESS record with in-frame sequences only. Its versions omit some clonotypes, under half of them owing to an unresolved V gene in the studies checked, with the rest unexplained. The sample profile shows roughly 24,000 clones; approximately 84% of them were found once. The ten largest clones capture 7.7% of the sample. The material was CD8+ T cells from peripheral blood mononuclear cells, obtained after pregnancy. These receptors were collected from a female donor with multiple sclerosis, enrolled in a pregnancy study.

This chain links TRBV7-9 with TRBJ1-1; D possibly corresponds to TRBD1 (5 bases). Germline CDR1 reads SEHNR; CDR2 reads FQNEAQ (reference sequence). Trimming shortened V by 1 base and J by 0 bases, and 9 bases separated the two germline ends. The CDR3 has 15 amino acids. CDR3 coding DNA: TGTGCCAGCAGCTTAGTGGGGGGGATGAACACTGAAGCTTTCTTT. Protein: CASSLVGGMNTEAFF.

V is TRBV12-5 and J is TRBJ2-3; 11 nucleotides agree with TRBD2. CDR1 is LGHNT, CDR2 FRNRAP, per germline. Unmatched junction bases numbered 9, after V lost 5 bases and J lost 2 bases. The CDR3 runs to 17 residues. CDR3 region: CASGGIAGGPSTDTQYF. Here the CDR3 DNA reads TGTGCTAGTGGTGGGATAGCGGGAGGGCCCTCCACAGATACGCAGTATTTT.

The chain has TRBV7-6 and TRBJ1-1, with D unresolved. Trimming cost V 4 bases and J 5 bases, with 17 bases left between them. The CDR3 runs to 15 residues. The V gene's germline CDR1 is SGHVS and CDR2 FNYEAQ. CDR3 in DNA: TGTGCCAGCAGCTCTTCCGGGATAGGGATTACTGAAGCTTTCTTT. Residues: CASSSSGIGITEAFF.

V is TRBV19 and J is TRBJ2-1; the match to TRBD1 covers 7 bases. Germline values: CDR1 LNHDA, CDR2 SQIVND (reference sequence). V lost 8 bases, J lost 3 bases, and 7 bases stayed unmatched. This CDR3 is 14 amino acids long. In DNA, the CDR3 is TGTGCCAGTCGACAGGGAAATGACTACAATGAGCAGTTCTTC. The encoded protein is CASRQGNDYNEQFF.

This clone counts as medium-sized. J is TRBJ2-7 and V is TRBV6-6; TRBD2 might be the D (5 bases). Trimming took 2 bases from V and 3 from J, leaving 11 bases between them. CDR3 size: 14 residues. The germline gives CDR1 MNHNY, CDR2 SVGAGI (reference sequence). Here the CDR3 DNA reads TGTGCCAGCAGTTACAATTACCGGGGCTACGAGCAGTACTTC. Translating it yields CASSYNYRGYEQYF.

In this sample, this clone is large (0.1 to 1%). CDR3 sequence: CASEGLAGGPRETQYF. The DNA of the CDR3 is TGTGCCAGCGAAGGGCTAGCGGGAGGGCCGCGAGAGACCCAGTACTTC. This chain links TRBV28 with TRBJ2-5; 12 bases align to TRBD2. J gave up 4 bases and V 8 bases, and 11 bases lay outside the gene matches. The CDR3 extends over 16 amino acids. CDR1 is MDHEN and CDR2 is SYDVKM in the germline V gene.

The genes are TRBV27 and TRBJ2-7; 12 bases fit TRBD1. CDR3 size: 17 residues. V gave up 2 bases and J gave up 5 bases; unmatched junction bases: 10. CDR1 is MNHEY and CDR2 is SMNVEV in the germline V gene (reference sequence). CDR3 residues: CASSLIGTGTGGDEQYF. CDR3 DNA sequence: TGTGCCAGCAGTTTAATAGGAACCGGGACAGGGGGCGACGAGCAGTACTTC.

This sequence joins TRBV13 and TRBJ2-1, with a weak D call TRBD1 (6 bases). V gave up 6 bases and J gave up 3 bases, with 9 bases separating them. The length of the CDR3 is 13 residues. The germline CDR1 and CDR2 sequences are PRHDT and FYEKMQ (reference sequence). The CDR3 DNA sequence: TGTGCCAGCAGACAGGGTTTCTACAATGAGCAGTTCTTC. Translating gives CASRQGFYNEQFF.

This clone was counted a few times. The V call is TRBV4-1, the J call TRBJ1-2; weak D call: TRBD1 (5 bases). CDR1 is MGHRA and CDR2 is YSYEKL in the germline V gene. V was shortened by 4 bases and J by 1 base, with 7 bases between the two germline ends. CDR3 length: 13 amino acids. CDR3 bases: TGCGCCAGCAGCCCGGGACTTAACTATGGCTACACCTTC. Residues: CASSPGLNYGYTF.

The chain has TRBV6-5 and TRBJ2-3, with 11 bases identical to TRBD2. This CDR3 has 15 residues. V trimming: 5 bases; J trimming: 3 bases; junction bases outside the gene matches: 4. In germline, CDR1 is MNHEY, CDR2 SVGAGI. The CDR3 bases are TGTGCCAGCAGTACGGGACTAGCGGTGACAGATACGCAGTATTTT. This encodes CASSTGLAVTDTQYF.